This TCR beta chain was recorded in a study of tumor-infiltrating lymphocytes in primary liver carcinoma. Points from the study as a whole: Tumor-adjacent and tumor-blood pairs displayed less overlap than did pairs of tumor regions.

Details on this clonotype: The antigen is undetermined. This likely comes from a read error, as the CDR3 has no conserved phenylalanine or tryptophan at its end.

TCR beta cDNA was prepared out of about 510 ng total RNA by means of a constant-region primer. The TCR beta library was amplified through three nested multiplex PCR rounds in a modified ARM-PCR procedure. A single record per CDR3 protein comes from TCRdb applying MiXCR to the multiplex PCR reads. The sample yields some 190,000 distinct CDR3 sequences, roughly three fifths seen once. They got blood RNA out of unsorted whole blood and also pulled out germline DNA. Roughly 4.4 milliliters of peripheral blood were gathered ahead of the operation. This receptor was taken from a man between 40 and 49 years old with primary liver carcinoma and hepatitis B virus infection. The sample consisted of peripheral blood.

The CDR3 sequence is CASSLSGSPVNEQFV. CDR3 in DNA: TGTGCCAGCAGCTTAAGCGGGAGCCCCGTTAATGAACAGTTCGTC. The rearrangement uses TRBV11-2 and TRBJ2-1; 8 nucleotides line up with TRBD2. This CDR3 spans 15 amino acids. Germline CDR1 and CDR2: SGHAT and FQNNGV.